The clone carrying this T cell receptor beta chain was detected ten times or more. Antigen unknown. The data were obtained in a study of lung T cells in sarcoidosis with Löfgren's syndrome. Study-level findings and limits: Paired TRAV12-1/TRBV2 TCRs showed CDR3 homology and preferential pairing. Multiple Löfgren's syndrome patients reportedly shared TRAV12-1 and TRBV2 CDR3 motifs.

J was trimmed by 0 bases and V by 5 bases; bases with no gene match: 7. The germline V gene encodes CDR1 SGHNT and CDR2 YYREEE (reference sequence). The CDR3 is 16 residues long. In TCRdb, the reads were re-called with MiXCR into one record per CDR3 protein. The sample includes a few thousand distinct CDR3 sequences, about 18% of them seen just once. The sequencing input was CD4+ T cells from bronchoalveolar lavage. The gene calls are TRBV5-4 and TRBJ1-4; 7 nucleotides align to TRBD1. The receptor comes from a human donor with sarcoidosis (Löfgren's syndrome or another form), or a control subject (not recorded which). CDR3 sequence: CASSAQGVATNEKLFF. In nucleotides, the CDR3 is TGTGCCAGCAGTGCCCAGGGGGTTGCAACTAATGAAAAACTGTTTTTT.